The subject of this entry is one TCR beta chain. What it binds is unknown. Germline values: CDR1 LGHNA, CDR2 YNFKEQ. The CDR3 is 15 residues long. The J segment lost 3 bases and the V segment lost 1 base, leaving 4 bases of the junction unmatched. TCRdb's table, derived via immunoSEQ multiplex PCR, lists solely in-frame clones and lacks some. The sample lists around 120,000 clones, around nine tenths occurring once. These data originate in a study of T cell responses to AZD1222 COVID-19 vaccine. Findings of the study overall: The study reported that nearly half of spike-specific TCRs target unmutated variant regions.

Source: peripheral blood, taken on day 0 of MenACWY control vaccination. V is TRBV4-2 and J is TRBJ2-3; 7 bases line up with TRBD2. The receptor's source is an adult in good health. Here the CDR3 DNA reads TGTGCCAGCAGCCAAGGTCTAGCGGTTACAGATACGCAGTATTTT. Translated, it gives CASSQGLAVTDTQYF.